This T cell receptor (beta chain) is from a study of blood T cells in healthy people across ages. With a J-beta primer mix and a sample-barcoded 5' primer, a second PCR ran roughly 7 to 11 cycles. MiXCR was run by TCRdb on the 5' RACE reads, yielding one entry per CDR3 protein. The sample shows around 2 million distinct CDR3 sequences, more than 35% of them seen only once. The CDR3 loop spans 13 amino acids. Germline V gene lookup returns CDR1 MRHNA and CDR2 SNTAGT. V lost 4 bases and J lost 8, with 14 bases in between. This TCR came from a human donor in good health. The sequenced sample consisted of blood. The chain combines TRBV6-4 with TRBJ1-2, with D hard to call. The DNA for the CDR3 is TGTGCCAGCAGTGCCGGGTCCTGGGGAGGCTACACCTTC. Translated: CASSAGSWGGYTF.